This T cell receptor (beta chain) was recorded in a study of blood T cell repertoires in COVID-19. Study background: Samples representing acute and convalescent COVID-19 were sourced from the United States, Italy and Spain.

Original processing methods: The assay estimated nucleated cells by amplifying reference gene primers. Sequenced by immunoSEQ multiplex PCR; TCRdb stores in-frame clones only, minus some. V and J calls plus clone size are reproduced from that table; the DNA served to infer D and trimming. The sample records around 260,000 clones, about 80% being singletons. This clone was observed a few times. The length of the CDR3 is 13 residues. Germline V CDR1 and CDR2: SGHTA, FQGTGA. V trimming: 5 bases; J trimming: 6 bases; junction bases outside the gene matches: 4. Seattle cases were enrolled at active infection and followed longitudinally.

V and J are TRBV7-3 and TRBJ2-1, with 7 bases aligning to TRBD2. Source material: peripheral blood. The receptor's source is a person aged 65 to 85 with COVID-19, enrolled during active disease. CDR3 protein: CASSPGLVNEQFF. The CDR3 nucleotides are TGTGCCAGCAGCCCTGGACTAGTCAATGAGCAGTTCTTC.